This entry features one T cell receptor (beta chain) sequence. Its antigen is not yet known. Base qualities are not recorded, but no much larger clone differs from it by a single base. This record comes from a study of blood T cells in healthy people across ages (dated by TCRdb to the mid-2010s). In the study overall: Template switching captured roughly one uniquely barcoded TCR beta cDNA molecule per two T cells in model experiments. To track age-related changes in TCR beta repertoire diversity, the study relied on deep sequencing normalized with unique cDNA molecular identifiers. The donors were split into four age groups: young (average about 15 years), middle-aged (roughly 42), aged (more than 60) and long-lived (about 74). Donors of different ages were randomly distributed across sequencing lanes to avoid experimental bias. Using the same blood draw, the study looked at two additional independent replicas of 1 million unique cDNA reads for two donors, one aged 18 to 30 and the other aged 80 or older. Points the paper makes about the study in general: A strong correlation was found between observed TCR beta diversity and the percentage of naive T cells measured by flow cytometry. Total diversity estimates from one million sequenced T cells were considered lower bounds and underestimates. Since profiling was done on bulk unsorted PBMCs, naive and antigen-experienced compartments could not be conclusively compared. Donor CMV infection status was unknown, potentially confounding age-related changes in expanded clonotypes. Compared with the aged group, the long-lived group had more naive CD4+ T cells, fewer expanded clones and increased TCR diversity, a pattern suggesting age selection. As age increased, observed TCR beta diversity per million T cells dropped in a roughly linear way, and a significant reduction was already evident by age about 36.

Taken from the germline V gene, the CDR1 and CDR2 loops are SGHTA and FQGNSA. Relative to germline, V is 1 base shorter and J is 8 bases shorter, with 13 bases between their ends. The CDR3 starts with the cysteine, ends with the phenylalanine, and has 14 residues. The only DNA kept is the CDR3, 42 bases in frame from the first base. The donors were under 40 Caucasian individuals from Russia, aged roughly 6 to 90 years, who were systemically healthy. About 9.6 milliliters of peripheral blood were collected from each donor into EDTA-treated Vacutainer tubes. Ficoll-Paque density-gradient centrifugation was used to isolate PBMCs, with at least 7 million obtained per sample. Trizol reagent was used to extract total RNA from PBMCs, with at least 5.5 micrograms per sample. The percentages of naive CD45RAhigh/CD27high T cells were determined by flow cytometry on a PBMC aliquot from every donor. The protocol used for the library was 5' RACE. Sequencing used an Illumina HiSeq 2500. A second PCR of roughly 6 to 11 cycles was run with a J-beta primer mix and a sample-barcoded 5' primer. A unique molecular identifier was introduced onto each TCR beta cDNA molecule by a template-switch 5' adaptor carrying 12 random nucleotides. Each sample yielded at least 2.5 million CDR3-containing paired-end reads. First-strand cDNA was synthesized from all RNA with the Mint cDNA synthesis kit, primed by a TRBC-specific oligonucleotide. Following uracil-DNA glycosylase treatment, a first 18-cycle PCR with universal primers M1SS and BC2_uni_R was performed on all cDNA. As for how the authors treated the data: Each sample was normalized by randomly selecting 1 million high-quality reads, each carrying a distinct molecular identifier. Instead of being binned into consensus sequences, reads with shared molecular identifiers were discarded. MiTCR, with a Q25 quality threshold and the strictest error-elimination algorithm, was used for CDR3 identification, clonotype clustering and error correction. A nonparametric unseen species model using Euler transformation provided a lower-bound estimate of total TCR beta diversity. Clones were called with MiXCR by TCRdb after fastp trimmed the public reads at Q25, and only in-frame beta chains were retained. Identical CDR3 proteins give one entry, which carries the most common genes and DNA. The V and J calls here are based on TCRdb, not the publication. The sample includes approximately 850,000 distinct CDR3 sequences, with about three fifths observed a single time. The ten largest clonotypes hold approximately 21% of the sample.

Sequenced sample: blood. Recombination linked TRBV7-2 to TRBJ2-3; the D gene is not confidently resolved. The sequence was collected from a man between 25 and 39 years old in good health. The nucleotide sequence reads TGTGCCAGCAGCTTAGGGGCCCCCCCCGCTACGCAGTATTTT. This encodes CASSLGAPPATQYF.